This TCR beta chain was captured in a study of T cell responses to AZD1222 COVID-19 vaccine. Measured with immunoSEQ multiplex PCR; TCRdb has only the in-frame clones, and not every one. The table shows 110,000 or so clones, with roughly nine tenths occurring only once. The table lists this clone with a few counts. What it recognizes is unknown. Germline V gene lookup returns CDR1 MGHDK and CDR2 SYGVNS. CDR3 length: 14 amino acids. Trimming stripped 3 bases from V and 7 bases from J, with 15 bases between. General study results and limits: A rise in Spike-specific TCR breadth and depth followed two AZD1222 doses. Clonal diversity may have been underestimated in mostly white British donors. Distributed over spike, vaccine-associated CD4 TCRs predominated at 160-218 and 743-854.

The chain has TRBV25-1 and TRBJ1-1; D may be TRBD1 (6 bases). The sequencing used peripheral blood, collected on day 0 of AZD1222 vaccination. The clonotype originates from an adult in good health. The CDR3 is CASSEGGRSGEAFF. The CDR3 coding sequence is TGTGCCAGCAGTGAGGGGGGGCGGAGTGGTGAAGCTTTCTTT.